Listed here are 10 T cell receptor beta chains from one sample, sequenced in a study of shared T cell receptors in the human thymus. Using immunoSEQ multiplex PCR, the repertoire was profiled, and TCRdb retains in-frame clones only, with some absent. The repertoire includes hundreds of thousands of clones, approximately 88% of them detected once, and about 0.01% sits in the top ten. These data were likewise used in another study, on human thymus T cells.

Sequencing was done on a sample of thymocytes. The receptor set was obtained from a boy in the first two years of life with a congenital heart defect.

V and J are TRBV9 and TRBJ2-1, with a weak D call TRBD2 (6 bases). The germline CDR1 and CDR2 sequences are SGDLS and YYNGEE. The CDR3 covers 15 residues. V was trimmed by 4 bases and J by 3 bases, leaving 14 bases between them. This chain's CDR3 is CASSPLGEDYNEQFF. The CDR3 nucleotides read TGTGCCAGCAGCCCGCTGGGGGAGGACTACAATGAGCAGTTCTTC.

The chain has TRBV5-6 and TRBJ2-1, with TRBD2 matching over 11 bases. This CDR3 region has 16 residues. V was pared by 4 bases and J by 4 bases, with 7 bases of the junction left unmatched. From germline, CDR1 is SGHDT and CDR2 YYEEEE. For the CDR3, the DNA is TGTGCCAGCAGCCTGACTAGCGGGGCCCCATACAATGAGCAGTTCTTC. Protein: CASSLTSGAPYNEQFF.

V and J are TRBV19 and TRBJ1-5, with D unclear. Germline V lookup: CDR1 LNHDA, CDR2 SQIVND (reference sequence). The CDR3 is 19 residues long. V was cut by 1 base and J by 4 bases, with 23 bases left in between. CDR3 sequence reads: CASSIGWTRQAGWNQPQHF. Written as DNA, the CDR3 is TGTGCCAGTAGTATAGGGTGGACGCGGCAAGCGGGGTGGAATCAGCCCCAGCATTTT.

This chain uses TRBV7-8 with TRBJ2-7, with D unresolved. From germline, CDR1 is SGHVS and CDR2 FQNEAQ. Trimming left V 1 base short and J 1 base short, with 11 bases between. The CDR3 length is 15 residues. This chain's CDR3 is CASSLGPGPSYEQYF. The CDR3 DNA sequence: TGTGCCAGCAGCTTAGGCCCAGGCCCTTCCTACGAGCAGTACTTC.

This clone was seen a few times. The genes are TRBV10-1 and TRBJ2-2; 8 bases line up with TRBD1. The CDR3 is made up of 14 amino acids. V lost 6 bases, J lost 4 bases, and 4 bases stayed unmatched. Germline V gives CDR1 WNHNN, CDR2 SYGVQD (reference sequence). The CDR3 sequence: CASRGQGGTGELFF. The CDR3 DNA follows: TGCGCCAGCAGAGGACAGGGCGGCACCGGGGAGCTGTTTTTT.

In DNA form, the CDR3 reads TGTGCCAGCAGTTGCCGGGAGGAAGATTATTGGGGCACAGATACGCAGTATTTT. Protein: CASSCREEDYWGTDTQYF. This sequence joins TRBV28 and TRBJ2-3, with 7 nucleotides matching TRBD2. The length of the CDR3 is 18 residues. Trimming took 4 bases from V and 1 from J; bases not matched to a gene: 14. Germline CDR1 reads MDHEN; CDR2 reads SYDVKM. Combining the CDR3 with reference TRBV28 and TRBJ2-3 gives the whole variable domain DVKVTQSSRYLVKRTGEKVFLECVQDMDHENMFWYRQDPGLGLRLIYFSYDVKMKEKGDIPEGYSVSREKKERFSLILESASTNQTSMYLCASSCREEDYWGTDTQYFGPGTRLTVL.

The genes are TRBV7-9 and TRBJ1-5, with 7 bases matching TRBD1. Germline CDR1 and CDR2: SEHNR and FQNEAQ (reference sequence). This CDR3 has 16 amino acids. The ends lost 1 base at V and 8 bases at J; junction bases unmatched: 11. CDR3 region: CASSLGGQTGWEPQHF. In DNA, the CDR3 is TGTGCCAGCAGCTTAGGGGGTCAGACAGGGTGGGAGCCCCAGCATTTT.

V gene TRBV6-1 combines with J gene TRBJ2-7; 7 positions match TRBD1. Germline V gene lookup returns CDR1 MNHNS and CDR2 SASEGT. The V gene end was trimmed by 6 bases and the J gene end by 3 bases; junction bases not matched to a gene: 8. The CDR3 consists of 14 residues. Written as DNA, the CDR3 is TGTGCCAGCAGGGGTTACAGGGGCGACTACGAGCAGTACTTC. Residues: CASRGYRGDYEQYF.

The chain couples TRBV21-1 to TRBJ2-7; the D segment call TRBD2 is taken from the table without a DNA check. TRBV21-1 is reported as a pseudogene. The CDR3 extends over 19 amino acids. CDR3 sequence: CASSCHPGLAGVRTYEQYF. The CDR3 bases are TGTGCCAGCAGCTGTCACCCGGGACTAGCGGGAGTACGAACCTACGAGCAGTACTTC.

J is TRBJ2-1 and V is TRBV27; D possibly corresponds to TRBD2 (6 bases). Trimming removed 8 bases at V and 4 bases at J, with 18 bases between. The CDR3 has 15 residues. Germline CDR1 MNHEY, CDR2 SMNVEV (reference sequence). The CDR3 nucleotides read TGTGCCAGCTCGAACGTCCAGCGGGCTTACAATGAGCAGTTCTTC. Residues: CASSNVQRAYNEQFF.